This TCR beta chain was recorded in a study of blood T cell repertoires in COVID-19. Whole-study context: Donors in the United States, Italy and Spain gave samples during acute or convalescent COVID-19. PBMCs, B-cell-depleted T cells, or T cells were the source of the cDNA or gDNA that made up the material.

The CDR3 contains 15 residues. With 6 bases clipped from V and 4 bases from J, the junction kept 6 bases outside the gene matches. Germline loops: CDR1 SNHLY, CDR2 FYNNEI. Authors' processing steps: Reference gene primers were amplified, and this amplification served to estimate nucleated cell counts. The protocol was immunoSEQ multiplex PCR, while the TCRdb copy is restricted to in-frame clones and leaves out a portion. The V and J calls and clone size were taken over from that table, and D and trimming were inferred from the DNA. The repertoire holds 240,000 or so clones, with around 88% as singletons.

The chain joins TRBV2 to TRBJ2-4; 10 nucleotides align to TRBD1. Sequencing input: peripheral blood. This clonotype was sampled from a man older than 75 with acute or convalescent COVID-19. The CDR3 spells CASRDPGQGKNIQYF. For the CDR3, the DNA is TGTGCCAGCAGGGACCCGGGACAGGGGAAAAACATTCAGTACTTC. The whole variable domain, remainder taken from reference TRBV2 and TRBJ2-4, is EPEVTQTPSHQVTQMGQEVILRCVPISNHLYFYWYRQILGQKVEFLVSFYNNEISEKSEIFDDQFSVERPDGSNFTLKIRSTKLEDSAMYFCASRDPGQGKNIQYFGAGTRLSVL.